This T cell receptor beta chain is from a study of spatial heterogeneity in lung cancer. In the study overall: A total of fewer than 80 untreated early-stage non-small cell lung cancer patients served as donors. Available follow-up PBMC samples were sequenced, at a median of about two years post-resection. Detection of beta-chain sequences consistently exceeded that of alpha-chain sequences. Regarding the study as a whole: At resection, ubiquitous expanded tumor TCRs appeared in blood more than at follow-up.

The time point: blood at routine non-recurrence follow-up after resection. Whole RNA, isolated from tumor, nontumor lung or frozen PBMC, was sequenced without prior sorting. A few counts support this clonotype. Its antigen is not known. This CDR3 is built from 13 residues. V lost 0 bases and J lost 13, with 13 bases in between. The germline V gene encodes CDR1 GTSNPN and CDR2 SVGIG (reference sequence). TCRdb processed the 5' RACE reads anew with MiXCR; each CDR3 protein has one entry. The table includes about 50,000 distinct CDR3 sequences, around 6.7% detected once. Source: PBMCs, taken at follow-up. The clonotype was recovered from a female donor with early-stage non-small cell lung cancer. The chain recombines TRBV30 with TRBJ1-6; unclear D gene. CDR3 residues: CAWSVPRITPLHF. The CDR3 DNA is TGTGCCTGGAGTGTACCCCGTATCACGCCCCTCCACTTT.